This T cell receptor beta chain was documented in a study of T cell responses to AZD1222 COVID-19 vaccine. Findings and limits, study-wide: Researchers report vaccine-associated CD4 TCRs spanning spike, with dominance at 160-218 and 743-854.

The V gene's germline CDR1 is GTSNPN and CDR2 SVGIG (reference sequence). CDR3 size: 13 residues. With 1 base clipped from V and 2 bases from J, the junction kept 1 base outside the gene matches. The assay was immunoSEQ multiplex PCR, and TCRdb's table has in-frame clones only and misses some. Of approximately 110,000 clones listed, under 90% are singletons. In regard to this clone: Its specificity is unknown.

The chain is built from TRBV30 and TRBJ2-5; TRBD1 matches 7 bases. The clonotype comes from an adult in good health. This specimen consisted of peripheral blood, obtained on day 0 of AZD1222 vaccination. The CDR3 nucleotides read TGTGCCTGGAGTGCGGACAGGCAAGAGACCCAGTACTTC. Translation gives CAWSADRQETQYF.